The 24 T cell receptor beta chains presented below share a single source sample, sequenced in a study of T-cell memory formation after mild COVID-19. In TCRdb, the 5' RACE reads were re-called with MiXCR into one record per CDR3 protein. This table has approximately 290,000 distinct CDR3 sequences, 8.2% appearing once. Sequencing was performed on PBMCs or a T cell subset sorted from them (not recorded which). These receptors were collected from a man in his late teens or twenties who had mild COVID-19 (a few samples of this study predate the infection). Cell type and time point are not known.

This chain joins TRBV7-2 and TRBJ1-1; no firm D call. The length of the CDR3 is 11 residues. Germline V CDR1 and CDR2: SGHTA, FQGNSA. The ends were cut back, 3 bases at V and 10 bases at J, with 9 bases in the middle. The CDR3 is CASSFITLAFF. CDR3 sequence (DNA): TGTGCCAGCAGCTTTATTACTTTAGCTTTCTTT.

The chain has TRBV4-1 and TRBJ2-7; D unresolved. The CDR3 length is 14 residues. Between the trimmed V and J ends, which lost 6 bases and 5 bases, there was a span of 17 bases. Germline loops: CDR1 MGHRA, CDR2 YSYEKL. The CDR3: CASSSIGKVNEQYF. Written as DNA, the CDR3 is TGCGCCAGCAGTTCGATAGGGAAGGTGAACGAGCAGTACTTC.

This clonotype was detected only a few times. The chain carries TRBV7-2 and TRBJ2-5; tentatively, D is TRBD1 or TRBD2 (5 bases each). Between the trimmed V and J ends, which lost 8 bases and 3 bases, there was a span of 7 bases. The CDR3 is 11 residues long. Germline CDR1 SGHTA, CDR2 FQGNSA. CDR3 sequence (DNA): TGTGCCAGCCGAGGGGAAGAGACCCAGTACTTC. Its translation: CASRGEETQYF.

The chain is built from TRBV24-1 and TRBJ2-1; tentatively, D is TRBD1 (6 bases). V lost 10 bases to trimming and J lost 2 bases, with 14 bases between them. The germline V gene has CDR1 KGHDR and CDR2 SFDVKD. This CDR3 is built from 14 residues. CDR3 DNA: TGTGCCACTTCCGAGGGGGATCCCTACAATGAGCAGTTCTTC. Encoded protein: CATSEGDPYNEQFF.

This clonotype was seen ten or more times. CDR3 DNA: TGTGCCACCTCTCCCCGTTTGACAGGGGGTGCCATCTACGAGCAGTACGTC. It translates to CATSPRLTGGAIYEQYV. The chain employs TRBV5-5 and TRBJ2-7; 9 positions agree with TRBD1. The CDR3 contains 17 residues. The V gene end was trimmed by 9 bases and the J gene end by 3 bases; junction bases not matched to a gene: 19. Germline values: CDR1 SGHKS, CDR2 YYEKEE (reference sequence).

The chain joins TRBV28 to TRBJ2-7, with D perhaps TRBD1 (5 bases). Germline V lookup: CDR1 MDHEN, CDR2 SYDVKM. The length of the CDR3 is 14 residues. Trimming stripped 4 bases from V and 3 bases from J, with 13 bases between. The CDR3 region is CASSSSTTVYEQYV. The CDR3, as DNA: TGTGCCAGCAGTTCGTCGACGACAGTCTACGAGCAGTACGTC.

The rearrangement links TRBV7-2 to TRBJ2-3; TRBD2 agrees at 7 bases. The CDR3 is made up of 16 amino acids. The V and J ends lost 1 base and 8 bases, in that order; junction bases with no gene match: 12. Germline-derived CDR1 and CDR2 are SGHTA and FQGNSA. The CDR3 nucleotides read TGTGCCAGCAGCTTAGAATCTTCCGCCCTAGCGGTTACGCAGTATTTT. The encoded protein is CASSLESSALAVTQYF.

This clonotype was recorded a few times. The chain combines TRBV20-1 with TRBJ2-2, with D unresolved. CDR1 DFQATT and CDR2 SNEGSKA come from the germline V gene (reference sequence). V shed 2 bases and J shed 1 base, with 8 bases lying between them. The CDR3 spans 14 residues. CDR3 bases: TGCAGTGCTAGATTGGCAGGGAACACCGGGGAGCTGTTTTTT. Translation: CSARLAGNTGELFF.

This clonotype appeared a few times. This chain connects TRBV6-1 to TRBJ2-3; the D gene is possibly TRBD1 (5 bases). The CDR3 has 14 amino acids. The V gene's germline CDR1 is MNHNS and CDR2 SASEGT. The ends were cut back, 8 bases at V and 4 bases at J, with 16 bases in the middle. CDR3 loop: CASGYRVRADTQYF. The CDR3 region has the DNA TGTGCCAGCGGTTACCGTGTCAGGGCAGATACGCAGTATTTT.

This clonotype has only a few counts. CDR3 sequence reads: CASSLEDGSTDTQYF. In nucleotides, the CDR3 is TGCGCCAGCAGCTTGGAGGACGGCAGCACAGATACGCAGTATTTT. The rearrangement links TRBV5-1 to TRBJ2-3; no reliable D call. V was trimmed by 0 bases and J by 0 bases, leaving 8 bases between them. Germline loops: CDR1 SGHRS, CDR2 YFSETQ. This CDR3 region has 15 residues.

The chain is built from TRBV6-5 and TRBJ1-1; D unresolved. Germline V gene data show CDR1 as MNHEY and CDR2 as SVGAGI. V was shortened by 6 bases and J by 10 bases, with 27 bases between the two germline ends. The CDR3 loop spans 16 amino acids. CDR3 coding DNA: TGTGCCAGCAGACCTTCGACACAGCCCGGGGTTATGGGAGCTTTCTTT. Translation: CASRPSTQPGVMGAFF.

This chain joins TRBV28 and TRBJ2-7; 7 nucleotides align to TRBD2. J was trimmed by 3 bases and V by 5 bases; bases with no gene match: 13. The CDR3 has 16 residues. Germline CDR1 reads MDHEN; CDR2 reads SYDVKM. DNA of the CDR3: TGTGCCAGCAGTGTTGGCGGGGCTAGCGGTTACTACGAGCAGTACTTC. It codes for CASSVGGASGYYEQYF.

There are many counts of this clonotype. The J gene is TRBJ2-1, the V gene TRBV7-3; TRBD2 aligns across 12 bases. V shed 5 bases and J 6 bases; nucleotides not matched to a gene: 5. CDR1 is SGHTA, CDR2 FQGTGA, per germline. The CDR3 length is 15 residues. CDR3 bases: TGTGCCAGCAGCCTCCTAGCGGGGGGGGGCAATGAGCAGTTCTTC. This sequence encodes CASSLLAGGGNEQFF.

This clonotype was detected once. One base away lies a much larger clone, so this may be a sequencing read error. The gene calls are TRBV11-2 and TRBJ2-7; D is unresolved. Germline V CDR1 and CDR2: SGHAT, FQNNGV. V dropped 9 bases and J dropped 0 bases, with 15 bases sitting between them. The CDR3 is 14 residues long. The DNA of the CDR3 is TGTGCCAGAAGCATAGCAGTAAGCTCCTACGAGCAGTACTTC. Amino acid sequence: CARSIAVSSYEQYF.

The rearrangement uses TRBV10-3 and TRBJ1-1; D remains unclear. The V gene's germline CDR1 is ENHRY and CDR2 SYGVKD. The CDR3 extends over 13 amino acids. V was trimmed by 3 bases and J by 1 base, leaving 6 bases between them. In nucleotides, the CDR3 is TGTGCCATCAGTGATGGGCGGAACACTGAAGCTTTCTTT. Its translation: CAISDGRNTEAFF.

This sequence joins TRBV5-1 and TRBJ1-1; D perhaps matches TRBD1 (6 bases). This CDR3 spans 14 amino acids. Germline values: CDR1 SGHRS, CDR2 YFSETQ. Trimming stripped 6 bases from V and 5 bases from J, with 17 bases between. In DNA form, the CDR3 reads TGCGCCAGCAATCCCTCGGGGGGGCTAACTGAAGCTTTCTTT. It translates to CASNPSGGLTEAFF.

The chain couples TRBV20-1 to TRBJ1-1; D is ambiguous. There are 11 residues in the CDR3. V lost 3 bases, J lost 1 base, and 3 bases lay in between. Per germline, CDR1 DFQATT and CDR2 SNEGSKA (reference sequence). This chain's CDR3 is CSASRNTEAFF. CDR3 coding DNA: TGCAGTGCTAGCAGGAACACTGAAGCTTTCTTT.

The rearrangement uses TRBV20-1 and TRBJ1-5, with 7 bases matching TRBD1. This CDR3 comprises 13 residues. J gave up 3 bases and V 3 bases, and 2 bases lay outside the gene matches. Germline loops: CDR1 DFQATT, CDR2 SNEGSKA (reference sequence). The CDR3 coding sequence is TGCAGTGCTAGGACAGGGATCAATCAGCCCCAGCATTTT. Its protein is CSARTGINQPQHF.

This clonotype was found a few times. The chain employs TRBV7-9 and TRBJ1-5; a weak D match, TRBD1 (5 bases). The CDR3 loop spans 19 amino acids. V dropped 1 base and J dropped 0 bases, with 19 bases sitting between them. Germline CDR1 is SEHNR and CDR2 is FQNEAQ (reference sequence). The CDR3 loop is CASSLVTPQGTYSNQPQHF. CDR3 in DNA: TGTGCCAGCAGCTTAGTGACACCCCAGGGTACCTATAGCAATCAGCCCCAGCATTTT.

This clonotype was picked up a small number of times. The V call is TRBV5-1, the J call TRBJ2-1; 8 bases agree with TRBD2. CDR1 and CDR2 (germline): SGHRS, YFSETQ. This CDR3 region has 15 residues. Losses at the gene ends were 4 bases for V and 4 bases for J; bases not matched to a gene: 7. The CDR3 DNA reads TGCGCCAGCAGCATAGGACTAGCCGGTTACAATGAGCAGTTCTTC. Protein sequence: CASSIGLAGYNEQFF.

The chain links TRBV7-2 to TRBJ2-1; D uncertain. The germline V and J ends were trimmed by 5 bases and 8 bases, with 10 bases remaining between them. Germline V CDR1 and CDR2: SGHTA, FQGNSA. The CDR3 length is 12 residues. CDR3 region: CASSRPPYEQFF. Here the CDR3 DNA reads TGTGCCAGCAGCCGCCCCCCCTATGAGCAGTTCTTC.

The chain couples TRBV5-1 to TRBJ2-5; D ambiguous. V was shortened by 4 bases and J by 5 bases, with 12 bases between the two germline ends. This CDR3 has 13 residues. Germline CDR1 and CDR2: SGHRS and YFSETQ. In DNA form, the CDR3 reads TGCGCCAGCAGCGTTGGCGCCCGGGAGACCCAGTACTTC. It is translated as CASSVGARETQYF.

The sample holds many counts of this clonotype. The CDR3 loop reads CASSLGPEAGPAFF. Written as DNA, the CDR3 is TGCGCCAGCAGCTTGGGGCCCGAGGCGGGGCCGGCTTTCTTT. V gene TRBV5-1 combines with J gene TRBJ1-1; possibly TRBD1 for D (5 bases). Trimming took 0 bases from V and 11 from J, leaving 17 bases between them. CDR3 size: 14 residues. Per the germline V gene, CDR1 is SGHRS and CDR2 is YFSETQ.

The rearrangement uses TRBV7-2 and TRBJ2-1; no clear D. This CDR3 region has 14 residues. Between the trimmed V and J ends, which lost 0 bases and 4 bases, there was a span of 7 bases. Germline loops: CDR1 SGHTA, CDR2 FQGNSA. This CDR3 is CASSLAILYNEQFF. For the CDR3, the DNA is TGTGCCAGCAGCTTAGCCATTTTATACAATGAGCAGTTCTTC.